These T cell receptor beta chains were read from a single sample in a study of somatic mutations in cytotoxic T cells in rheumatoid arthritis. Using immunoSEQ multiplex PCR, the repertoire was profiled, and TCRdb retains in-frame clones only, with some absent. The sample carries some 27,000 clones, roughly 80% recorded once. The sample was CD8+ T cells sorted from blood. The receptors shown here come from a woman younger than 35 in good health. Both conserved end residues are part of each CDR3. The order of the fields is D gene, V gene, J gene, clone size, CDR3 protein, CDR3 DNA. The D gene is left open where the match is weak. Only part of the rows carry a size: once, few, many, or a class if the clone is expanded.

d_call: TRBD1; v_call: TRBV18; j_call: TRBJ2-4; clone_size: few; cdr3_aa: CASSPGTGEDIQYF; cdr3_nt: TGTGCCAGCTCACCAGGGACAGGGGAGGACATTCAGTACTTC
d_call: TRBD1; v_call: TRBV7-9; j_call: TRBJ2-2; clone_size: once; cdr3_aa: CASSQSTGEDTGELFF; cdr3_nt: TGTGCCAGCAGCCAATCGACAGGGGAGGACACCGGGGAGCTGTTTTTT
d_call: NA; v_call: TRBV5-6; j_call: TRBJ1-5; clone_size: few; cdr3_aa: CASSLGDQPQHF; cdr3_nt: TGTGCCAGCAGCTTGGGGGATCAGCCCCAGCATTTT
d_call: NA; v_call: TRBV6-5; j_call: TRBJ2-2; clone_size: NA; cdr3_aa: CASSAGTQNTGELFF; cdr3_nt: TGTGCCAGCAGCGCTGGGACACAGAACACCGGGGAGCTGTTTTTT
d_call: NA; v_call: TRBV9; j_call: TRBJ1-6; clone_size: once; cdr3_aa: CASSVAGADSYNSPLHF; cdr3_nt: TGTGCCAGCAGCGTAGCGGGGGCGGACTCCTATAATTCACCCCTCCACTTT
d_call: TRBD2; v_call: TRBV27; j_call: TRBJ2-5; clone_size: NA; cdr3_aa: CASNPLGGSETQYF; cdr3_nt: TGTGCCAGCAATCCGTTGGGGGGGTCGGAGACCCAGTACTTC
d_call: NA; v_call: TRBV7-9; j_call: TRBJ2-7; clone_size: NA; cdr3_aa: CASSSPNSYEQYF; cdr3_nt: TGTGCCAGCAGCTCCCCCAACTCCTACGAGCAGTACTTC
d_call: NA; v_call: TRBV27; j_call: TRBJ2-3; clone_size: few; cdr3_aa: CASSFYPAVADTQYF; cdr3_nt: TGTGCCAGCAGTTTTTATCCGGCAGTGGCGGATACGCAGTATTTT
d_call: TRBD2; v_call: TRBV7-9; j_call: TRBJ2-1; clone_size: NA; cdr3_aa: CASSSLAGGGDNEQFF; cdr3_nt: TGTGCCAGCAGCTCTCTAGCGGGAGGAGGGGACAATGAGCAGTTCTTC
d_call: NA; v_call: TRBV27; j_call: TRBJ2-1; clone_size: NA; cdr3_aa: CASSWYPPNEQFF; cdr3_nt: TGTGCCAGCAGTTGGTACCCCCCGAATGAGCAGTTCTTC
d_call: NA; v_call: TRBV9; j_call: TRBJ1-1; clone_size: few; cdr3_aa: CASTTGLDTEAFF; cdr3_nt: TGTGCCAGCACCACAGGGTTGGACACTGAAGCTTTCTTT
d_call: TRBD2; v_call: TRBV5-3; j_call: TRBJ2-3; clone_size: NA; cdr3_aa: CARREPLEFRGGPGTDTQYF; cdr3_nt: TGTGCCAGAAGAGAACCCCTGGAGTTCCGGGGGGGCCCTGGCACAGATACGCAGTATTTT
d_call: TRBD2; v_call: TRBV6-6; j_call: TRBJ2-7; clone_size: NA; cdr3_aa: CASSYASSGSGEQYF; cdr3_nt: TGTGCCAGCAGTTACGCATCTAGCGGGAGCGGCGAGCAGTACTTC
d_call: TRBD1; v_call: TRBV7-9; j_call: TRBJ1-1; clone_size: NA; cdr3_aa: CASSLAVTGSTEAFF; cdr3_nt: TGTGCCAGCAGCTTAGCGGTGACAGGGTCCACTGAAGCTTTCTTT
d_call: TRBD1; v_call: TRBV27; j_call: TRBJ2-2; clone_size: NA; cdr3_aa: CASSLWGQGYGELFF; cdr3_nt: TGTGCCAGCAGTTTATGGGGACAGGGATACGGGGAGCTGTTTTTT
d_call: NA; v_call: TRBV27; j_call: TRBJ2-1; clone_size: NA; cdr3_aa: CASSLLDEQFF; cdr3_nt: TGTGCCAGCAGTTTATTGGATGAGCAGTTCTTC
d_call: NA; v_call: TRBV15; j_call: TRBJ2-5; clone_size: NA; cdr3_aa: CATSNRTVRETQYF; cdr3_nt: TGTGCCACCAGCAACCGGACAGTTCGCGAGACCCAGTACTTC
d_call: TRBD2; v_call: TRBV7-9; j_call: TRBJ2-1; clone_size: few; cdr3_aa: CASSPTSGGAGEQFF; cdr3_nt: TGTGCCAGCAGCCCAACGAGCGGGGGGGCTGGCGAGCAGTTCTTC
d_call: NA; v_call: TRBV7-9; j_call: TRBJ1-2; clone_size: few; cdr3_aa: CASSSSGTDFNYGYTF; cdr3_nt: TGTGCCAGCAGCTCTTCCGGGACCGACTTTAACTATGGCTACACCTTC
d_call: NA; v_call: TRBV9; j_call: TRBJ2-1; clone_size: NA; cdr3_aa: CASSAFTTPPGNEQFF; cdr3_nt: TGTGCCAGCAGCGCCTTTACCACACCACCTGGTAATGAGCAGTTCTTC
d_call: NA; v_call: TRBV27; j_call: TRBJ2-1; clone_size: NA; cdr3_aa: CASSSGGNEQFF; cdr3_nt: TGTGCCAGCAGTTCTGGTGGCAATGAGCAGTTCTTC
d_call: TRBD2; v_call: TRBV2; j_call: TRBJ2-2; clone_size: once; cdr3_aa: CASSWGGGELFF; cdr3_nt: TGTGCCAGCAGCTGGGGGGGCGGGGAGCTGTTTTTT
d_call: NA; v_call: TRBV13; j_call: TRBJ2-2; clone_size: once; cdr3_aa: CASSPGGTGELFF; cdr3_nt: TGTGCCAGCAGCCCCGGGGGCACCGGGGAGCTGTTTTTT
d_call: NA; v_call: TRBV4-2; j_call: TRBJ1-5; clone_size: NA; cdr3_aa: CASSQEGYSNQPQHF; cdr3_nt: TGTGCCAGCAGCCAAGAAGGGTATAGCAATCAGCCCCAGCATTTT
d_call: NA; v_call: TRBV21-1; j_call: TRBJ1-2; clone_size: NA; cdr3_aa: CASSNREANYGYTF; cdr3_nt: TGTGCCAGCAGCAACAGGGAAGCTAACTATGGCTACACCTTC
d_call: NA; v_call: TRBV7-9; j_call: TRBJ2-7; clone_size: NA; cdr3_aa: CASSPLGAGGQYF; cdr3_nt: TGTGCCAGCAGCCCGCTTGGCGCCGGCGGGCAGTACTTC
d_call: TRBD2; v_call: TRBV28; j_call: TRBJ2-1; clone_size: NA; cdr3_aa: CASSLGLGSRNEQFF; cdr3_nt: TGTGCCAGCAGCCTCGGACTAGGGAGCCGCAATGAGCAGTTCTTC
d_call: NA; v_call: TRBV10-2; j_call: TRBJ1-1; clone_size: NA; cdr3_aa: CASSDNRLNTEAFF; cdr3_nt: TGCGCCAGCAGTGACAACAGGCTGAACACTGAAGCTTTCTTT
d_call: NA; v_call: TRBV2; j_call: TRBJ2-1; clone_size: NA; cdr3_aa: CASSVPSYRGNEQFF; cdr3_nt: TGTGCCAGCAGTGTCCCCTCGTACCGAGGGAATGAGCAGTTCTTC
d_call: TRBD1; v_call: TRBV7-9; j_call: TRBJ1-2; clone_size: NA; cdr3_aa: CASSPQLKDRSYGYTF; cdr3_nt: TGTGCCAGCAGCCCCCAATTGAAGGACAGGAGCTATGGCTACACCTTC
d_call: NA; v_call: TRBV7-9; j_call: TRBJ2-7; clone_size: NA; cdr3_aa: CASSSPTEGEPEQYF; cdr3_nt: TGTGCCAGCAGCAGCCCTACTGAGGGGGAACCTGAGCAGTACTTC
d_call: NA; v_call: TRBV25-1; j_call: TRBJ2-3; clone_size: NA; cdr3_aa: CASSEAYSPDTQYF; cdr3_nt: TGTGCCAGCAGTGAAGCCTATAGCCCAGATACGCAGTATTTT
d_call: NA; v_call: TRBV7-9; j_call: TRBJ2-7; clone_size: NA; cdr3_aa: CASSSTQGIGEQYF; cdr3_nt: TGTGCCAGCAGCTCAACGCAGGGGATCGGCGAGCAGTACTTC
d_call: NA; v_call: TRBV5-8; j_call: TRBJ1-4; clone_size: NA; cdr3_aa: CASRPPTGRDEKLFF; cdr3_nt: TGTGCCAGCAGACCACCGACAGGAAGAGATGAAAAACTGTTTTTT
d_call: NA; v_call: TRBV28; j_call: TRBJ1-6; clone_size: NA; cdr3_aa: CASSLVGEGGSPLHF; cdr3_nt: TGTGCCAGCAGTTTGGTCGGGGAAGGAGGTTCACCCCTCCACTTT
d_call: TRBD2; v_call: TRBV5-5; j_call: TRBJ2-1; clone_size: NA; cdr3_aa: CASTKLGLAVYNEQFF; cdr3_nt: TGTGCCAGCACAAAGCTCGGACTAGCGGTCTACAATGAGCAGTTCTTC
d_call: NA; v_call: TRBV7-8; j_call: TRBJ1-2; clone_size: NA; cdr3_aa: CASSLNDGGYTF; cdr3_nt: TGTGCCAGCAGCTTAAATGATGGTGGCTACACCTTC
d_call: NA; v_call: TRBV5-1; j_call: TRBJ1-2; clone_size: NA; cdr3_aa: CASSTGGDGYTF; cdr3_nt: TGCGCCAGCAGCACCGGTGGGGATGGCTACACCTTC
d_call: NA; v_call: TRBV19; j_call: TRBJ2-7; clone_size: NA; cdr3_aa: CASSIEITSEQYF; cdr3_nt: TGTGCCAGTAGTATCGAGATCACTAGCGAGCAGTACTTC
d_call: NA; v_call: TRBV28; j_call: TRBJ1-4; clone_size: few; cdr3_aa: CASSLAGAWSLSEKLFF; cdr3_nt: TGTGCCAGCAGTTTAGCAGGGGCGTGGAGTCTTAGCGAAAAACTGTTTTTT
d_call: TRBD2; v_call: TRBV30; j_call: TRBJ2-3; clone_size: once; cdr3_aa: CAWSLNSGRASTLTDTQYF; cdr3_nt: TGTGCCTGGAGTCTAAATAGCGGGAGGGCTTCCACCCTCACAGATACGCAGTATTTT
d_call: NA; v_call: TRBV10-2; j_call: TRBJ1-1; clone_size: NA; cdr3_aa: CASSESEEGWTEAFF; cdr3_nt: TGCGCCAGCAGTGAGAGTGAGGAGGGGTGGACTGAAGCTTTCTTT
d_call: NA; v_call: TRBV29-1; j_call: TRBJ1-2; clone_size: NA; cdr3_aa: CSVDDRGYYGYTF; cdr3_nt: TGCAGCGTTGACGACAGAGGTTACTATGGCTACACCTTC
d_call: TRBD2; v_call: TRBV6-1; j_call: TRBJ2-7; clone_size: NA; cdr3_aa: CASSEAGRLAEAYEQYF; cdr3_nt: TGTGCCAGCAGTGAAGCGGGACGACTAGCGGAAGCCTACGAGCAGTACTTC
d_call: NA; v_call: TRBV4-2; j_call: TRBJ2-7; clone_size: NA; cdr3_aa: CASSQAGLQYFYEQYF; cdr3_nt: TGTGCCAGCAGCCAAGCCGGACTACAGTACTTCTACGAGCAGTACTTC
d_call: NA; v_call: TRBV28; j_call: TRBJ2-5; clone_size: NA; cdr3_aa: CATQDLGQETQYF; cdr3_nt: TGTGCCACCCAGGACCTCGGCCAAGAGACCCAGTACTTC
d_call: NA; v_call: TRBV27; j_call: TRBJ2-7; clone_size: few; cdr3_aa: CASSLLGGTSYEQYF; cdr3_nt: TGTGCCAGCAGTTTATTGGGAGGGACATCCTACGAGCAGTACTTC
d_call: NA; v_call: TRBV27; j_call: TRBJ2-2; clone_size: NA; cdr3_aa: CASSLEVSGGELFF; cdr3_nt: TGTGCCAGCAGTTTAGAAGTGAGTGGCGGGGAGCTGTTTTTT
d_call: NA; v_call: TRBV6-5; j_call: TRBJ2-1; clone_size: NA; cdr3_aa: CASSSGLLDEQFF; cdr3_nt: TGTGCCAGCAGTTCCGGACTATTGGATGAGCAGTTCTTC
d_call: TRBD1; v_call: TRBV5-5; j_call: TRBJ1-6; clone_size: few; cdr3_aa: CASSLSDRGPGSPLHF; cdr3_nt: TGTGCCAGCAGCTTGTCAGACAGGGGGCCCGGTTCACCCCTCCACTTT
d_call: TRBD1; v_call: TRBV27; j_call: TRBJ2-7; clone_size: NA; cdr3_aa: CASGKADRAYEQYF; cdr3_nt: TGTGCCAGCGGCAAGGCGGACAGGGCCTACGAGCAGTACTTC
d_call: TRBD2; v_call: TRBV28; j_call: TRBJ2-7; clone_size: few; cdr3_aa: CASSSPRAGFAEQYF; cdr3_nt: TGTGCCAGCAGTTCACCCCGAGCGGGGTTCGCCGAGCAGTACTTC